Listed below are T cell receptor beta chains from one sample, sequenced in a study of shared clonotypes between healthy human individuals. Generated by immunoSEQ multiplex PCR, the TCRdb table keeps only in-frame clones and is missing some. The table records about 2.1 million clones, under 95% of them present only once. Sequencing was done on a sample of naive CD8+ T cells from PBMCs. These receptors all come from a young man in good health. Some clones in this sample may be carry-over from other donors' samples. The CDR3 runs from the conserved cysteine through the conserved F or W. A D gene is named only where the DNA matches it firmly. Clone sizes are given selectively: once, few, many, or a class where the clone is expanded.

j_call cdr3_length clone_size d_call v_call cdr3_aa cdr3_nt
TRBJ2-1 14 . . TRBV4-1 CASSQKGPYNEQFF TGCGCCAGCAGCCAGAAGGGGCCCTACAATGAGCAGTTCTTC
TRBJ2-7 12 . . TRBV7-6 CASRSAVGEQYF TGTGCCAGCAGATCAGCGGTGGGCGAGCAGTACTTC
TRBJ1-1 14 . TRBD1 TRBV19 CASRPGQVNTEAFF TGTGCCAGTAGACCAGGACAGGTGAACACTGAAGCTTTCTTT
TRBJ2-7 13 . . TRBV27 CASSLGIVGEQYF TGTGCCAGCAGTTTAGGGATAGTTGGGGAGCAGTACTTC
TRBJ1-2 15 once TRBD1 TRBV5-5 CASSSGTGGRYGYTF TGTGCCAGCAGCTCCGGGACAGGGGGTCGCTATGGCTACACCTTC
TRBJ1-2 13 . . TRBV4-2 CASSQWEADGYTF TGTGCCAGCAGCCAATGGGAGGCGGATGGCTACACCTTC
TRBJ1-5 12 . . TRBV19 CASSPTQTAQHF TGTGCCAGTAGTCCAACCCAGACAGCCCAGCATTTT
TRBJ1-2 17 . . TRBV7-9 CASSPSRGADGGKGYTF TGTGCCAGCAGCCCCTCGCGGGGCGCAGATGGGGGTAAAGGCTACACCTTC
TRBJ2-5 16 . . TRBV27 CASSLGWDSLKETQYF TGTGCCAGCAGTTTAGGATGGGACTCATTAAAAGAGACCCAGTACTTC
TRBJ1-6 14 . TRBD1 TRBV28 CASNTGVGGSPLHF TGTGCCAGCAATACAGGGGTTGGTGGTTCACCCCTCCACTTT
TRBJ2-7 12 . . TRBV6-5 CASRTPTYEQYF TGTGCCAGCCGGACTCCCACCTACGAGCAGTACTTC
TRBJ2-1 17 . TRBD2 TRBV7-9 CASSVGLAGRVVNEQFF TGTGCCAGCAGCGTGGGACTAGCGGGAAGGGTTGTGAATGAGCAGTTCTTC
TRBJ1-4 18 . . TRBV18 CASSPVSNRETTNEKLFF TGTGCCAGCTCACCAGTCTCGAACAGGGAGACAACTAATGAAAAACTGTTTTTT
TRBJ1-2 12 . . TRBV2 CASTGPGYGYTF TGTGCCAGCACTGGGCCCGGCTATGGCTACACCTTC
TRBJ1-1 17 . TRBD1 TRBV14 CASSAGDRGFYNTEAFF TGTGCCAGCAGCGCCGGGGACAGGGGGTTCTATAACACTGAAGCTTTCTTT
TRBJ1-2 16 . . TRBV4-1 CASSQTDSRANYGYTF TGCGCCAGCAGCCAAACTGACAGCCGAGCTAACTATGGCTACACCTTC
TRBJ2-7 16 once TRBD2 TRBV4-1 CASSQVGGSGSYEQYF TGCGCCAGCAGCCAAGTTGGGGGTAGCGGGAGCTACGAGCAGTACTTC
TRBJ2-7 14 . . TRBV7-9 CASSLGGPPYEQYF TGTGCCAGCAGCTTAGGTGGACCCCCCTACGAGCAGTACTTC
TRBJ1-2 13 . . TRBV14 CASSQDYRDGYTF TGTGCCAGCAGCCAAGATTATAGGGACGGCTACACCTTC
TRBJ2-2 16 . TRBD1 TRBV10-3 CAISATDRAHTGELFF TGTGCCATCAGCGCCACGGACAGGGCGCACACCGGGGAGCTGTTTTTT
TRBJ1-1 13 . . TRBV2 CASRAYQGLEAFF TGTGCCAGCAGGGCCTACCAGGGGTTAGAAGCTTTCTTT
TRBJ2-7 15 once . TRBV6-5 CASSPGARILHEQYF TGTGCCAGCAGCCCCGGGGCCAGAATCCTCCACGAGCAGTACTTC
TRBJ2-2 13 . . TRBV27 CASTSHNSGELFF TGTGCCAGCACCTCCCATAACTCCGGGGAGCTGTTTTTT
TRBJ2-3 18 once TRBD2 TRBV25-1 CASSGGVFISGSADTQYF TGTGCCAGCAGTGGAGGCGTATTCATTAGCGGGAGCGCAGATACGCAGTATTTT
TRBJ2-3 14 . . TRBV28 CASSLPDRTDTQYF TGTGCCAGCAGTTTACCGGACCGCACAGATACGCAGTATTTT
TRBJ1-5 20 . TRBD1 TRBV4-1 CASRTRLGPAGGTADQPQHF TGCGCCAGCCGGACGCGACTAGGACCGGCAGGGGGCACTGCAGATCAGCCCCAGCATTTT
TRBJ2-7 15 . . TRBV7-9 CASSDPVGASYEQYF TGTGCCAGCAGCGACCCGGTGGGGGCCTCCTACGAGCAGTACTTC
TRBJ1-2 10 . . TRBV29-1 CSVEDYGYTF TGCAGCGTTGAAGACTATGGCTACACCTTC
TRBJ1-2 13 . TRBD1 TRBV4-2 CASSPPGGYGYTF TGTGCCAGCAGCCCTCCAGGGGGCTATGGCTACACCTTC
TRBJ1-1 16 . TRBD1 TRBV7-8 CASSSDRGAFRTEAFF TGTGCCAGCAGCTCGGACAGGGGGGCGTTTCGCACTGAAGCTTTCTTT
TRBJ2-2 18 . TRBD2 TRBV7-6 CASSLVRLAGARTGELFF TGTGCCAGCAGCTTAGTTAGACTAGCGGGAGCTCGCACCGGGGAGCTGTTTTTT
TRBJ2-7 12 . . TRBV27 CASGTIGGNEYF TGTGCCAGCGGAACGATAGGGGGTAACGAGTACTTC
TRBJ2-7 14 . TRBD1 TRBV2 CANPKGTGSYEQYF TGTGCCAACCCAAAAGGGACAGGGTCCTACGAGCAGTACTTC
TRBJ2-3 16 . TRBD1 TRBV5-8 CASSPGQGALGDTQYF TGTGCCAGCAGCCCCGGACAGGGGGCCCTTGGGGATACGCAGTATTTT
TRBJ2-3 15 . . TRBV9 CASSVAGASHRPQYF TGTGCCAGCAGCGTAGCCGGGGCATCTCATCGGCCGCAGTATTTT
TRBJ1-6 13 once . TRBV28 CASSPGGRSPLHF TGTGCCAGCAGCCCGGGGGGGCGTTCACCCCTCCACTTT
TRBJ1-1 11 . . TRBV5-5 CASILGTAAFF TGTGCCAGCATCCTCGGCACGGCAGCTTTCTTT
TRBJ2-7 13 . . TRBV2 CATLGWSSYEQYF TGTGCCACTCTGGGTTGGAGCTCCTACGAGCAGTACTTC
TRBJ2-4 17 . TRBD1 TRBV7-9 CASSGTGEKGAKNIQYF TGTGCCAGCAGCGGGACAGGGGAGAAGGGGGCCAAAAACATTCAGTACTTC
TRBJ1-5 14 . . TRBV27 CASSLIGGPGPQHF TGTGCCAGCAGCCTTATCGGGGGCCCGGGGCCCCAGCATTTT
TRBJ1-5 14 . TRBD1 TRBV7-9 CASSSGGVNQPQHF TGTGCCAGCAGCTCAGGGGGGGTCAATCAGCCCCAGCATTTT